The clone carrying this TCR beta chain was seen just once. Its antigen is still unknown. This specimen belongs to a study of T cell responses to AZD1222 COVID-19 vaccine. Generated by immunoSEQ multiplex PCR, the TCRdb table keeps only in-frame clones and is missing some. The repertoire includes tens of thousands of clones, 75% to 95% of them detected once, and 11% sits in the top ten. Germline CDR1 is SGHDN and CDR2 is FVKESK. The CDR3 totals 14 residues. Trimming left V 2 bases short and J 8 bases short, with 15 bases between. Study results and caveats: Spike as a whole was targeted by vaccine-associated CD4 TCRs, dominant at 160-218 and 743-854. Of spike-specific TCRs, nearly half reportedly target regions left unmutated in variants.

The rearrangement links TRBV14 to TRBJ1-2, with unresolved D. The material was peripheral blood, obtained 28 days after the second AZD1222 dose. This clonotype originated in an adult who received the AZD1222 COVID-19 vaccine. CDR3 DNA sequence: TGTGCCAGCAGCCAAATATCTTGGGGAAGCGGCTACACCTTC. This sequence encodes CASSQISWGSGYTF.